These 19 T cell receptor beta chains originate from one sample sequenced in a study of cytomegalovirus exposure and HLA in healthy donors. The protocol was immunoSEQ multiplex PCR, while the TCRdb copy is restricted to in-frame clones and leaves out a portion. This sample yields 150,000 to 200,000 clones, of which under 90% are seen a single time; approximately 10% belongs to the top ten. The sample taken for sequencing was PBMCs. The receptors come from a young woman in good health and CMV-seropositive.

The V gene is TRBV7-9, the J gene TRBJ2-2, with 9 bases lining up with TRBD2. V gave up 6 bases and J gave up 3 bases; unmatched junction bases: 2. Germline V gives CDR1 SEHNR, CDR2 FQNEAQ (reference sequence). This CDR3 is built from 14 residues. The CDR3 spells CASSLAGYTGELFF. For the CDR3, the DNA is TGTGCCAGCAGTCTAGCGGGATACACCGGGGAGCTGTTTTTT.

A single count supports this clone. V usage is TRBV7-9 and J usage is TRBJ2-3; tentative D call: TRBD1 (6 bases). This CDR3 has 16 amino acids. V gave up 4 bases and J gave up 0 bases, with 14 bases separating them. CDR1 SEHNR and CDR2 FQNEAQ come from the germline V gene (reference sequence). CDR3 nucleotides: TGTGCCAGCAGCTCGAGGACAGAGATAAGCACAGATACGCAGTATTTT. This gives the protein CASSSRTEISTDTQYF.

J is TRBJ2-2 and V is TRBV5-1; 9 bases are a match to TRBD2. The germline CDR1 and CDR2 sequences are SGHRS and YFSETQ. The ends lost 7 bases at V and 3 bases at J; junction bases unmatched: 4. CDR3 size: 14 residues. The DNA for the CDR3 is TGCGCCAGCCGGACTAGCGTTTACACCGGGGAGCTGTTTTTT. Translating it yields CASRTSVYTGELFF.

The rearrangement uses TRBV7-9 and TRBJ1-5; 7 bases fit TRBD1. With V trimmed by 6 bases and J by 7 bases, 9 bases remained unmatched. The germline V gene encodes CDR1 SEHNR and CDR2 FQNEAQ (reference sequence). The length of the CDR3 is 14 residues. CDR3 bases: TGTGCCAGCAGTTCAGACAGGGACAGACAGCCCCAGCATTTT. Protein: CASSSDRDRQPQHF. The full variable domain, rest sourced from reference TRBV7-9 and TRBJ1-5, is DTGVSQNPRHKITKRGQNVTFRCDPISEHNRLYWYRQTLGQGPEFLTYFQNEAQLEKSRLLSDRFSAERPKGSFSTLEIQRTEQGDSAMYLCASSSDRDRQPQHFGDGTRLSIL.

This chain joins TRBV7-9 and TRBJ2-3, with a weak D call TRBD2 (5 bases). This CDR3 region has 13 residues. Germline assignment: CDR1 SEHNR and CDR2 FQNEAQ (reference sequence). Trimming removed 2 bases from V and 3 bases from J, with 6 bases in between. The CDR3 nucleotides are TGTGCCAGCAGCTTACGGGAAACAGATACGCAGTATTTT. It translates to CASSLRETDTQYF.

This chain uses TRBV4-2 with TRBJ2-3; D is unresolved. Trimming took 0 bases from V and 2 from J, leaving 9 bases between them. CDR3 length: 15 residues. Germline values: CDR1 LGHNA, CDR2 YNFKEQ. CDR3 coding DNA: TGTGCCAGCAGCCAAGAAGAGCGCTACACAGATACGCAGTATTTT. Protein sequence: CASSQEERYTDTQYF.

The J gene is TRBJ2-7, the V gene TRBV28; a weak D match, TRBD2 (6 bases). Germline CDR1 MDHEN, CDR2 SYDVKM. V lost 7 bases and J 6 bases, leaving 16 bases between the germline ends. This CDR3 spans 13 amino acids. The CDR3 here is CASNSRTISEQYF. CDR3 nucleotide sequence: TGTGCCAGCAATTCCCGGACTATCTCCGAGCAGTACTTC.

The chain combines TRBV4-1 with TRBJ1-4, with D unclear. The CDR3 contains 13 residues. The V end was cut by 8 bases, the J end by 3 bases, with 10 bases between. The germline V gene encodes CDR1 MGHRA and CDR2 YSYEKL. The CDR3 sequence: CASGSRANEKLFF. Here the CDR3 DNA reads TGCGCCAGCGGGAGCCGGGCTAATGAAAAACTGTTTTTT.

This rearrangement joins TRBV27 to TRBJ1-5; unclear D gene. The CDR3 covers 13 residues. The germline gives CDR1 MNHEY, CDR2 SMNVEV (reference sequence). Trimming took 3 bases from V and 4 from J, leaving 7 bases between them. CDR3 in DNA: TGTGCCAGCAGTTTGAGAGAAAATCAGCCCCAGCATTTT. Translation: CASSLRENQPQHF.

V is TRBV27 and J is TRBJ1-1, with D unclear. V was cut by 5 bases and J by 0 bases, with 13 bases left in between. This CDR3 has 15 amino acids. CDR1 and CDR2 (germline): MNHEY, SMNVEV (reference sequence). The CDR3: CASSHSGGLNTEAFF. For the CDR3, the DNA is TGTGCCAGCAGTCATTCAGGAGGTTTGAACACTGAAGCTTTCTTT.

The chain is built from TRBV6-6 and TRBJ2-5; tentatively, D is TRBD2 (6 bases). The V end was cut by 2 bases, the J end by 9 bases, with 13 bases between. In germline, CDR1 is MNHNY, CDR2 SVGAGI (reference sequence). This CDR3 is 13 amino acids long. Here the CDR3 DNA reads TGTGCCAGCAGTTACGGGGGTCCGGGAGCCCAGTACTTC. This gives the protein CASSYGGPGAQYF.

The chain couples TRBV4-2 to TRBJ1-1; 11 nucleotides line up with TRBD1. V lost 0 bases and J lost 5; bases outside the gene matches: 8. Germline-derived CDR1 and CDR2 are LGHNA and YNFKEQ. This CDR3 region has 17 residues. The CDR3: CASSQERTGGERTEAFF. In nucleotides, the CDR3 is TGTGCCAGCAGCCAAGAGAGGACAGGGGGCGAGCGGACTGAAGCTTTCTTT.

This clone showed up just once. The CDR3 sequence: CASSLVGTSGTNEQFF. The CDR3 bases are TGTGCCAGCAGCTTAGTTGGGACTAGCGGGACCAATGAGCAGTTCTTC. V gene TRBV11-3 combines with J gene TRBJ2-1; 13 bases agree with TRBD2. The CDR3 spans 16 residues. Germline CDR1 reads SGHNT; CDR2 reads YENEEA. The junction had 3 bases not matched to a gene; V was cut back by 1 base and J by 6 bases.

This chain links TRBV2 with TRBJ2-7, with 9 bases matching TRBD1. The germline CDR1 and CDR2 sequences are SNHLY and FYNNEI. V lost 6 bases to trimming and J lost 4 bases; unmatched junction nucleotides: 4. This CDR3 has 13 amino acids. CDR3 bases: TGTGCCAGCAGGACCGGGACAGGGTACGAGCAGTACTTC. It translates to CASRTGTGYEQYF.

The chain combines TRBV30 with TRBJ1-2; 7 positions agree with TRBD1. CDR1 and CDR2 (germline): GTSNPN, SVGIG (reference sequence). CDR3 size: 24 residues. The junction had 37 bases not matched to a gene; V was cut back by 0 bases and J by 6 bases. In nucleotides, the CDR3 is TGTGCCTGGAGTGTACCTGGGGAAAAACAGACGCAGGGGGAAGGGGGTCGGCCCAGGGATGGCTACACCTTC. It is translated as CAWSVPGEKQTQGEGGRPRDGYTF.

The chain recombines TRBV27 with TRBJ2-2; 10 bases match TRBD2. The CDR3 has 14 residues. Losses at the gene ends were 6 bases for V and 7 bases for J; bases not matched to a gene: 5. From germline, CDR1 is MNHEY and CDR2 SMNVEV (reference sequence). The CDR3 loop reads CASRSGRANGELFF. Written as DNA, the CDR3 is TGTGCCAGCAGGAGCGGGAGGGCTAACGGGGAGCTGTTTTTT.

The chain carries TRBV27 and TRBJ1-1; a possible D gene is TRBD1 (6 bases). The CDR3 loop spans 14 amino acids. Germline V gene lookup returns CDR1 MNHEY and CDR2 SMNVEV (reference sequence). Trimming removed 1 base at V and 3 bases at J, with 9 bases between. CDR3 coding DNA: TGTGCCAGCAGTTTATGGGGGCTCGACACTGAAGCTTTCTTT. Protein: CASSLWGLDTEAFF.

The V gene is TRBV18, the J gene TRBJ2-3; 8 bases match TRBD2. J gave up 2 bases and V 1 base, and 2 bases lay outside the gene matches. Germline V gene data show CDR1 as KGHSH and CDR2 as LQKENI. This CDR3 has 15 residues. The CDR3, as DNA: TGTGCCAGCTCACCACTAGCGGGACCCACAGATACGCAGTATTTT. Translation: CASSPLAGPTDTQYF.

The gene calls are TRBV7-9 and TRBJ2-1; 9 bases align to TRBD2. The germline V gene encodes CDR1 SEHNR and CDR2 FQNEAQ (reference sequence). V lost 5 bases to trimming and J lost 9 bases; unmatched junction nucleotides: 14. CDR3 length equals 16 residues. In DNA, the CDR3 is TGTGCCAGCAGCCAATGGGTTAGCGGGAGCCGACGTGAGCAGTTCTTC. Translating it yields CASSQWVSGSRREQFF.